These T cell receptor beta chains were read from a single sample in a study of OX40 agonist ivuxolimab in advanced cancers. The table came from immunoSEQ multiplex PCR; TCRdb's copy has only in-frame clones and leaves some out. The sample lists about 77,000 clones; 85% were seen once. The sample here was CD4+ or CD8+ T cells sorted from blood, taken in a trial of the OX40 agonist ivuxolimab. These receptors originate from an adult with an advanced solid tumor such as melanoma, head and neck, liver or kidney cancer. CDR3s include the opening cysteine and the closing phenylalanine or tryptophan. D genes are given only for firm matches. Clone size appears in some rows only: once, few, many, or a class for an expanded clone.

cdr3_aa	cdr3_nt	cdr3_length	clone_size	v_call	j_call	d_call
CAWSVRGTEAFF	TGTGCCTGGAGCGTAAGAGGGACTGAAGCTTTCTTT	12	-	TRBV30	TRBJ1-1	-
CASSRDQPNTGELFF	TGCGCCAGCAGCCGGGACCAACCGAACACCGGGGAGCTGTTTTTT	15	-	TRBV5-1	TRBJ2-2	-
CASSQGTASFNEKLFF	TGTGCCAGCAGCCAGGGGACAGCCTCCTTTAATGAAAAACTGTTTTTT	16	-	TRBV7-6	TRBJ1-4	TRBD1
CASSEGVRTGELFF	TGTGCCAGCAGTGAGGGAGTAAGGACCGGGGAGCTGTTTTTT	14	-	TRBV2	TRBJ2-2	-
CASSLGQFRQPQHF	TGTGCCAGCAGCTTGGGTCAGTTTCGTCAGCCCCAGCATTTT	14	-	TRBV5-8	TRBJ1-5	-
CASSYEGQGHYEQYF	TGTGCCAGCAGTTACGAGGGACAGGGGCACTACGAGCAGTACTTC	15	-	TRBV6-5	TRBJ2-7	TRBD1
CASSLGGTTDTQYF	TGTGCCAGCAGCTTAGGCGGAACCACAGATACGCAGTATTTT	14	-	TRBV7-3	TRBJ2-3	-
CASQAKRGNSPLHF	TGTGCCAGCCAGGCGAAGAGGGGTAATTCACCCCTCCACTTT	14	-	TRBV19	TRBJ1-6	-
CASCRDRGREQYF	TGTGCCAGCTGCCGGGACAGGGGAAGGGAGCAGTACTTC	13	-	TRBV6-1	TRBJ2-7	TRBD1
CASSYAGGSDGYTF	TGCGCCAGCAGCTACGCGGGGGGTTCGGATGGCTACACCTTC	14	-	TRBV5-1	TRBJ1-2	-
CASLFSVQETQYF	TGTGCCAGCCTTTTTTCGGTCCAAGAGACCCAGTACTTC	13	-	TRBV7-8	TRBJ2-5	-
CASSVDTVNSPLHF	TGTGCCAGCAGCGTAGACACAGTCAATTCACCCCTCCACTTT	14	-	TRBV9	TRBJ1-6	-
CASSYGGAGSYGYTF	TGTGCCAGCAGTTACGGGGGGGCCGGGAGCTATGGCTACACCTTC	15	-	TRBV6-5	TRBJ1-2	-
CASSSTQGLVFSSPLHF	TGTGCCAGCAGCTCAACTCAGGGTCTCGTATTTAGTTCACCCCTCCACTTT	17	many	TRBV13	TRBJ1-6	-
CASGTGLSYEQYF	TGTGCTAGTGGTACGGGACTCTCCTACGAGCAGTACTTC	13	-	TRBV12-5	TRBJ2-7	-
CASTLRVGLGNTIYF	TGTGCCAGCACCCTACGTGTAGGATTAGGAAACACCATATATTTT	15	-	TRBV6-1	TRBJ1-3	-
CASSSPGDFKDTQYF	TGTGCCAGTAGTTCACCGGGGGACTTCAAAGATACGCAGTATTTT	15	once	TRBV19	TRBJ2-3	-
CASSLAGLAGESQYF	TGTGCCAGCAGCTTAGCCGGACTAGCGGGGGAGTCCCAGTACTTC	15	-	TRBV7-3	TRBJ2-5	TRBD2
CASSARDSLYTF	TGTGCCAGTAGTGCCCGGGACAGCCTCTACACCTTC	12	-	TRBV19	TRBJ1-2	TRBD1
CASSSWTGGREQFF	TGTGCCAGCAGTTCCTGGACAGGGGGCCGTGAGCAGTTCTTC	14	-	TRBV6-5	TRBJ2-1	TRBD1
CAWSVLDGTEAFF	TGTGCCTGGAGTGTACTGGATGGAACTGAAGCTTTCTTT	13	-	TRBV30	TRBJ1-1	-
CASRRAGGRETQYF	TGTGCCAGCAGGCGTGCAGGGGGTAGAGAGACCCAGTACTTC	14	once	TRBV7-6	TRBJ2-5	TRBD1
CTSSQDLPRQGNQPQHF	TGCACCAGCAGCCAAGACCTCCCGCGACAGGGCAATCAGCCCCAGCATTTT	17	once	TRBV1	TRBJ1-5	-
CASSLFSDTGGANYGYTF	TGTGCCAGCAGCCTATTCTCGGACACAGGGGGCGCTAACTATGGCTACACCTTC	18	-	TRBV7-2	TRBJ1-2	TRBD1
CASTPRQSHSGANVLTF	TGTGCCAGTACCCCCAGGCAGTCCCACTCTGGGGCCAACGTCCTGACTTTC	17	-	TRBV19	TRBJ2-6	-
CASSEGGGPNTIYF	TGTGCCAGCAGTGAAGGGGGTGGACCCAACACCATATATTTT	14	once	TRBV6-1	TRBJ1-3	-
CASSQGSNQPQHF	TGTGCCAGCAGTCAAGGGAGCAATCAGCCCCAGCATTTT	13	-	TRBV7-3	TRBJ1-5	-
CASSLAGGPGANVLTF	TGTGCCAGCAGCCTAGCGGGGGGGCCTGGGGCCAACGTCCTGACTTTC	16	-	TRBV7-9	TRBJ2-6	TRBD2
CASSQDIAGSSYNEQFF	TGCGCCAGCAGCCAAGACATAGCGGGGAGCTCCTACAATGAGCAGTTCTTC	17	-	TRBV4-3	TRBJ2-1	TRBD2
CAIAKEREGGNTIYF	TGTGCCATCGCGAAAGAAAGGGAAGGTGGAAACACCATATATTTT	15	-	TRBV10-3	TRBJ1-3	-
CASSLGNHEQFF	TGTGCCAGCAGTTTGGGTAACCATGAGCAGTTCTTC	12	-	TRBV27	TRBJ2-1	-
CTSSYVWTGPYGYTF	TGCACCAGCAGCTACGTATGGACAGGCCCGTATGGCTACACCTTC	15	-	TRBV1	TRBJ1-2	-
CASSYSGQGAQPQHF	TGTGCCAGCAGTTACTCGGGACAGGGGGCTCAGCCCCAGCATTTT	15	-	TRBV6-5	TRBJ1-5	TRBD1
CASSEWGIGSNQPQHF	TGTGCCAGCAGTGAGTGGGGGATCGGTAGCAATCAGCCCCAGCATTTT	16	-	TRBV7-2	TRBJ1-5	-
CASRKIVPPETQYF	TGTGCCAGCAGGAAAATAGTCCCCCCAGAGACCCAGTACTTC	14	-	TRBV6-1	TRBJ2-5	-
CASSVEGPGDYEQYF	TGTGCCAGCAGTGTCGAAGGGCCAGGGGACTACGAGCAGTACTTC	15	-	TRBV6-5	TRBJ2-7	-
CASSVARLGLAGTTDTQYF	TGTGCCAGCAGCGTAGCTCGGTTGGGACTAGCGGGGACCACAGATACGCAGTATTTT	19	-	TRBV9	TRBJ2-3	TRBD2
CASSSHPWDSYEQYF	TGTGCCAGCAGCTCCCACCCCTGGGACAGCTACGAGCAGTACTTC	15	-	TRBV7-2	TRBJ2-7	TRBD1
CASSIGTGGRNQPQHF	TGTGCCAGTAGTATCGGGACAGGTGGAAGGAATCAGCCCCAGCATTTT	16	-	TRBV19	TRBJ1-5	TRBD1
CASSLGGRLQETQYF	TGCGCCAGCAGCTTGGGTGGCAGACTCCAAGAGACCCAGTACTTC	15	-	TRBV5-1	TRBJ2-5	-
CASSSLMNTEAFF	TGTGCCAGCAGCTCTCTCATGAACACTGAAGCTTTCTTT	13	-	TRBV7-2	TRBJ1-1	-
CASSESVYNQPQHF	TGCGCCAGCAGTGAGTCGGTGTACAATCAGCCCCAGCATTTT	14	-	TRBV10-1	TRBJ1-5	-
CASSYDGETQYF	TGTGCCAGCAGTTACGACGGGGAGACCCAGTACTTC	12	-	TRBV6-5	TRBJ2-5	-
CASQDSPNSNQPQHF	TGTGCCAGTCAGGACAGTCCGAATAGCAATCAGCCCCAGCATTTT	15	-	TRBV2	TRBJ1-5	-
CASSSSGDNEQFF	TGTGCCAGCAGTTCTAGCGGGGACAATGAGCAGTTCTTC	13	-	TRBV6-4	TRBJ2-1	TRBD2
CASSLQGMNTEAFF	TGTGCCAGCAGCTTACAGGGTATGAACACTGAAGCTTTCTTT	14	-	TRBV5-4	TRBJ1-1	-
CASSLGTGQSYEQYF	TGCGCCAGCAGCTTGGGGACGGGACAGTCATACGAGCAGTACTTC	15	-	TRBV5-1	TRBJ2-7	TRBD1